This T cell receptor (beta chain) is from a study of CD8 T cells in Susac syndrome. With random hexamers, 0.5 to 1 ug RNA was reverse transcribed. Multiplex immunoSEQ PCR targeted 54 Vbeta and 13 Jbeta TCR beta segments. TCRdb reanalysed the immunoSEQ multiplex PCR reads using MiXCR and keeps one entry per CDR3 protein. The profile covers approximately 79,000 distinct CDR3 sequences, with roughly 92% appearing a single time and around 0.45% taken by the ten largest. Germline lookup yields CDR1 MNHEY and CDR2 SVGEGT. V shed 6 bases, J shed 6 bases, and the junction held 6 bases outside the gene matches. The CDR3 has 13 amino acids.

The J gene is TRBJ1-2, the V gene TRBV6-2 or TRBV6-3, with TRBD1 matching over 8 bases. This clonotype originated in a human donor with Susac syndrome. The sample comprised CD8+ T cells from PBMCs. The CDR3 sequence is CASREDRVDGYTF. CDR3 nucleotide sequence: TGTGCCAGCAGAGAGGACAGGGTGGATGGCTACACCTTC.